Listed here are 27 T cell receptor beta chains from one sample, sequenced in a study of T cells after yellow fever vaccination. TCRdb re-derived calls from the 5' RACE reads in MiXCR, one entry per CDR3 protein. The sample includes hundreds of thousands of distinct CDR3 sequences, about 13% of them seen just once. The material sequenced was PBMCs, taken on the day of the yellow fever booster vaccination. These receptors came from a man aged 25 to 40 who received the YFV17D yellow fever vaccine.

This clonotype was observed at least ten times. This chain joins TRBV20-1 and TRBJ2-1, with 7 bases matching TRBD2. The trim removed 0 bases at V and 0 bases at J, leaving 5 bases unmatched. Germline V CDR1 and CDR2: DFQATT, SNEGSKA (reference sequence). The CDR3 has 16 amino acids. CDR3 DNA sequence: TGCAGTGCTAGAGATTGGCAGCGGGACTCCTACAATGAGCAGTTCTTC. Encoded protein: CSARDWQRDSYNEQFF.

This chain connects TRBV12-3 or TRBV12-4 to TRBJ2-7; possibly TRBD1 for D (6 bases). V gave up 5 bases and J gave up 0 bases, with 11 bases separating them. The CDR3 runs 14 residues. The CDR3 bases are TGTGCCAGCAGTCAAGACAGGAGCTCCTACGAGCAGTACTTC. Protein: CASSQDRSSYEQYF.

The V gene is TRBV20-1, the J gene TRBJ1-3, with 12 bases fitting TRBD1. The CDR3 loop spans 16 amino acids. Trimming removed 0 bases from V and 2 bases from J; junction bases left unmatched: 2. In germline, CDR1 is DFQATT, CDR2 SNEGSKA (reference sequence). The CDR3 bases are TGCAGTGCTAGAGATGGGACAGGGGGCGCTGGAAACACCATATATTTT. Translation gives CSARDGTGGAGNTIYF.

CDR3 in amino acids: CASSQGTPGYLEKLFF. CDR3 bases: TGCGCCAGCAGCCAAGGTACCCCAGGGTATTTGGAAAAACTGTTTTTT. The genes are TRBV4-3 and TRBJ1-4; possibly TRBD1 for D (5 bases). With 1 base removed from V and 8 bases from J, the gap between germline ends came to 17 bases. The CDR3 has 16 amino acids. Germline V gene lookup returns CDR1 LGHNA and CDR2 YSLEER.

The chain carries TRBV20-1 and TRBJ1-6; D ambiguous. Germline CDR1 is DFQATT and CDR2 is SNEGSKA (reference sequence). Trimming cost V 5 bases and J 0 bases, with 11 bases left between them. The CDR3 contains 15 residues. Written as DNA, the CDR3 is TGCAGTGCTCCCGGGCCGGGCTCCTATAATTCACCCCTCCACTTT. Its protein is CSAPGPGSYNSPLHF.

V gene TRBV6-2 or TRBV6-3 combines with J gene TRBJ2-3; a possible D gene is TRBD2 (6 bases). The CDR3 is 15 residues long. Trimming shortened V by 6 bases and J by 0 bases, and 13 bases separated the two germline ends. From germline, CDR1 is MNHEY and CDR2 SVGEGT. CDR3 in amino acids: CASSTGLISTDTQYF. The CDR3 DNA reads as TGTGCCAGCAGCACCGGACTAATAAGCACAGATACGCAGTATTTT.

This clonotype showed up just a few times. The J gene is TRBJ2-5, the V gene TRBV10-2; D unresolved. The CDR3 consists of 12 residues. V gave up 2 bases and J gave up 7 bases, with 8 bases separating them. Germline V gene sequence: CDR1 WSHSY, CDR2 SAAADI. CDR3 nucleotide sequence: TGCGCCAGCAGTGAGCTCTTGGGGACCCAGTACTTC. It codes for CASSELLGTQYF.

DNA for the CDR3: TGTGCCAGCAGCGTTGAGGGGTTCGGGGAGCTGTTTTTT. Its protein is CASSVEGFGELFF. The genes are TRBV9 and TRBJ2-2, with D perhaps assigned TRBD1 or TRBD2 (5 bases each). Germline lookup yields CDR1 SGDLS and CDR2 YYNGEE. Trimming took 2 bases from V and 7 from J, leaving 9 bases between them. The CDR3 has 13 amino acids.

This clonotype showed up just a few times. The chain is built from TRBV29-1 and TRBJ1-1, with 8 bases fitting TRBD1. The CDR3 is 14 residues long. Germline trimming cut 4 bases from V and 4 bases from J; bases unmatched to any gene: 8. CDR1 is SQVTM and CDR2 is ANQGSEA in the germline V gene. The DNA for the CDR3 is TGCAGCGTTGCCCGGACAGGGACAGGCACTGAAGCTTTCTTT. This codes for CSVARTGTGTEAFF.

This clonotype was seen a handful of times. CDR3 sequence reads: CASKLGGLNTGELFF. The CDR3 coding sequence is TGTGCCAGTAAATTGGGGGGTCTGAACACCGGGGAGCTGTTTTTT. The genes are TRBV19 and TRBJ2-2, with D possibly being TRBD2 (6 bases). CDR1 LNHDA and CDR2 SQIVND come from the germline V gene (reference sequence). The V gene lost 7 bases and the J gene lost 1 base, with 13 bases spanning the gap. This CDR3 has 15 amino acids.

This clonotype has a handful of counts. The CDR3 DNA reads TGTGCCAGCAGCCCAACAGCGGGAGAGTTTGAGACCCAGTACTTC. It encodes CASSPTAGEFETQYF. The J gene is TRBJ2-5, the V gene TRBV5-4, with 8 bases identical to TRBD2. The V and J ends lost 4 bases and 5 bases, in that order; junction bases with no gene match: 10. CDR1 is SGHNT and CDR2 is YYREEE in the germline V gene (reference sequence). The CDR3 consists of 15 residues.

The V gene is TRBV24-1, the J gene TRBJ2-3, with a tentative D call TRBD2 (6 bases). The V and J ends lost 9 bases and 5 bases respectively, with 14 bases between them. Germline V gene lookup returns CDR1 KGHDR and CDR2 SFDVKD. The CDR3 runs to 13 residues. The CDR3 loop reads CATGRGKGDTQYF. The CDR3 coding sequence is TGTGCCACCGGACGCGGGAAAGGAGATACGCAGTATTTT.

The chain links TRBV4-1 to TRBJ1-4; 7 positions match TRBD1. Germline CDR1 and CDR2: MGHRA and YSYEKL. Trimming took 4 bases from V and 3 from J; bases not matched to a gene: 8. The CDR3 length is 16 residues. CDR3 residues: CASSPKGAGANEKLFF. The CDR3 nucleotides read TGCGCCAGCAGCCCGAAGGGGGCAGGAGCTAATGAAAAACTGTTTTTT.

Here the CDR3 DNA reads TGTGCCAGCAGCTTAGGGAGGGGGCTAAAGTCCTACAATGAGCAGTTCTTC. This encodes CASSLGRGLKSYNEQFF. The V and J genes are TRBV7-6 and TRBJ2-1; a weak D match, TRBD1 (7 bases). There are 17 residues in the CDR3. Trimming shortened V by 1 base and J by 1 base, and 14 bases separated the two germline ends. The germline gives CDR1 SGHVS, CDR2 FNYEAQ. The variable domain in full, completed from reference TRBV7-6 and TRBJ2-1, reads GAGVSQSPRYKVTKRGQDVALRCDPISGHVSLYWYRQALGQGPEFLTYFNYEAQQDKSGLPNDRFSAERPEGSISTLTIQRTEQRDSAMYRCASSLGRGLKSYNEQFFGPGTRLTVL.

As for this clonotype: One end of the junction varies from germline; a read error may be responsible. CDR3 amino acids: CANSPQIRETQYF. In DNA form, the CDR3 reads TGTGCCAACAGCCCCCAAATCCGAGAGACCCAGTACTTC. J is TRBJ2-5 and V is TRBV7-2; D not resolved. The CDR3 runs 13 residues. Germline CDR1 reads SGHTA; CDR2 reads FQGNSA.

The V call is TRBV25-1, the J call TRBJ2-1, with 12 bases that match TRBD2. The J segment lost 2 bases and the V segment lost 4 bases, leaving 3 bases of the junction unmatched. Germline V gene lookup returns CDR1 MGHDK and CDR2 SYGVNS. The CDR3 is 16 amino acids. CDR3 protein: CASSGASGRAYNEQFF. CDR3 coding DNA: TGTGCCAGCAGTGGCGCTAGCGGGAGGGCCTACAATGAGCAGTTCTTC.

This clonotype has just a few counts. The V gene is TRBV12-3 or TRBV12-4, the J gene TRBJ1-2; maybe TRBD1 (5 bases). This CDR3 spans 13 amino acids. Trimming took 5 bases from V and 3 from J, leaving 10 bases between them. CDR3 coding DNA: TGTGCCAGCAGTAGAGGGACTGACTATGGCTACACCTTC. It translates to CASSRGTDYGYTF.

This clonotype was seen a few times. V is TRBV7-3 and J is TRBJ2-1; 8 nucleotides agree with TRBD1. This CDR3 is built from 14 residues. V lost 5 bases, J lost 9 bases, and 9 bases stayed unmatched. The germline CDR1 and CDR2 sequences are SGHTA and FQGTGA. The CDR3 is CASSQLPGGSEQFF. The CDR3 coding sequence is TGTGCCAGCAGCCAGCTCCCAGGGGGCAGTGAGCAGTTCTTC.

This clonotype turned up a few times. This chain uses TRBV19 with TRBJ2-1, with D perhaps TRBD1 or TRBD2 (5 bases each). The CDR3 has 11 residues. Germline V gives CDR1 LNHDA, CDR2 SQIVND (reference sequence). The germline V and J ends were trimmed by 10 bases and 10 bases, with 14 bases remaining between them. CDR3 in amino acids: CATTGASEQFF. CDR3 DNA sequence: TGTGCCACCACCGGGGCCAGCGAGCAGTTCTTC.

This clonotype has only a few counts. V usage is TRBV2 and J usage is TRBJ2-1; D may be TRBD1 (6 bases). CDR3 size: 15 residues. Trimming shortened V by 5 bases and J by 0 bases, and 11 bases separated the two germline ends. Germline CDR1 reads SNHLY; CDR2 reads FYNNEI. CDR3 DNA: TGTGCCAGCAGTCTGACAGGCCCCTCCTACAATGAGCAGTTCTTC. The encoded protein is CASSLTGPSYNEQFF.

The CDR3 is CSAQQVPGANVLTF. DNA for the CDR3: TGCAGTGCTCAACAGGTCCCTGGGGCCAACGTCCTGACTTTC. V usage is TRBV20-1 and J usage is TRBJ2-6, with D perhaps matching TRBD1 (5 bases). Trimming took off 5 bases at V and 2 bases at J, with 10 bases between the two ends. The CDR3 loop spans 14 amino acids. The germline gives CDR1 DFQATT, CDR2 SNEGSKA (reference sequence).

The table lists this clonotype with a few counts. The V gene is TRBV10-3, the J gene TRBJ1-2; D might be TRBD1 (6 bases). CDR3 length equals 16 residues. The V end was cut by 2 bases, the J end by 4 bases, with 17 bases between. Germline-derived CDR1 and CDR2 are ENHRY and SYGVKD. CDR3 sequence reads: CAISEMGAQTPYGYTF. The CDR3 DNA reads as TGTGCCATCAGTGAGATGGGGGCCCAGACCCCCTATGGCTACACCTTC.

This chain connects TRBV28 to TRBJ2-7; 11 bases fit TRBD2. V trimming: 5 bases; J trimming: 0 bases; junction bases outside the gene matches: 21. CDR3 length: 21 residues. Germline V lookup: CDR1 MDHEN, CDR2 SYDVKM. The CDR3: CASSALLAGVLTPLASYEQYF. The CDR3 DNA reads TGTGCCAGCAGTGCCTTACTAGCGGGAGTCCTGACCCCACTAGCCTCCTACGAGCAGTACTTC.

V usage is TRBV4-3 and J usage is TRBJ1-2; D gene unclear. CDR1 and CDR2 (germline): LGHNA, YSLEER. V lost 3 bases to trimming and J lost 8 bases, with 10 bases between them. The CDR3 extends over 12 amino acids. CDR3 nucleotides: TGCGCCAGCAGCCATCTCGGGGAAGGCTACACCTTC. It encodes CASSHLGEGYTF.

There are a few counts of this clonotype. The chain has TRBV9 and TRBJ2-7; either TRBD1 or TRBD2 may supply D (5 bases each). This CDR3 is built from 14 residues. Deletions cut 3 bases from V and 9 bases from J, with 19 bases between. Germline V gene data show CDR1 as SGDLS and CDR2 as YYNGEE. CDR3 region: CASSASQGAGPQYF. Written as DNA, the CDR3 is TGTGCCAGCAGCGCTTCCCAGGGTGCGGGTCCGCAGTACTTC.

This clonotype was seen more than once but under ten times. The CDR3 nucleotides are TGCGCCAGCAGCAAGCTGACAGGGGCCGGGGAGCTGTTTTTT. Protein product: CASSKLTGAGELFF. This rearrangement joins TRBV5-1 to TRBJ2-2; 8 bases are a match to TRBD1. J lost 6 bases, V lost 4 bases, and 5 bases had no gene match. The CDR3 is 14 amino acids. Germline V gene data show CDR1 as SGHRS and CDR2 as YFSETQ.

This clonotype has ten or more counts. This chain joins TRBV6-6 and TRBJ2-7, with D uncertain. V was trimmed by 7 bases and J by 2 bases, leaving 6 bases between them. CDR3 length: 11 amino acids. The V gene's germline CDR1 is MNHNY and CDR2 SVGAGI (reference sequence). The CDR3 DNA is TGTGCCAGCAACGGTCCCTACGAGCAGTACTTC. It translates to CASNGPYEQYF.